This is a list of T cell receptor beta chains from one sample in a study of Ad26.COV2.S vaccination and SARS-CoV-2 variants. Profiling relied on immunoSEQ multiplex PCR, and the TCRdb table lists in-frame clones only, not all of them. The sample yields around 400,000 clones, about four fifths seen once. The sequencing here drew on peripheral blood, taken in a trial of Ad26.COV2.S vaccine versus placebo. Receptors were obtained from a person aged 18-60 years who received the Ad26.COV2.S COVID-19 vaccine or a placebo. CDR3s include the opening cysteine and the closing phenylalanine or tryptophan. Each record gives: V gene, J gene, D gene, CDR3 protein. A D gene is named only where the DNA matches it firmly.

TRBV5-6	TRBJ2-5	NA	CASSSWPQETQYF
TRBV4-1	TRBJ1-2	NA	CASSQTGTLNYGYTF
TRBV5-5	TRBJ2-1	NA	CASSQDAYNEQFF
TRBV4-2	TRBJ2-1	TRBD2	CASSQDKGGLAGNEQFF
TRBV11-2	TRBJ2-1	TRBD2	CASSLDWASGNEQFF
TRBV2	TRBJ1-3	NA	CASTDIRGAGNTIYF
TRBV9	TRBJ2-5	TRBD2	CASSAAGGPAAGETQYF
TRBV7-6	TRBJ2-1	TRBD2	CASTPTSGGYNEQFF
TRBV9	TRBJ2-1	TRBD2	CASSQTSGRAVEQFF
TRBV7-9	TRBJ2-3	NA	CASSGMVGDTQYF
TRBV4-2	TRBJ2-7	TRBD1	CASSQGQGQQYF
TRBV24-1	TRBJ2-4	NA	CATSESGEAKNIQYF
TRBV27	TRBJ1-2	NA	CASSLLGRGYGYTF
TRBV29-1	TRBJ2-7	TRBD2	CSVDQRGTYEQYF
TRBV30	TRBJ1-2	TRBD1	CAWSSNLGQGYGYTF
TRBV4-1	TRBJ1-3	NA	CASSRLVGNTIYF
TRBV7-2	TRBJ1-6	NA	CASSLQGNSPLHF
TRBV12-3/TRBV12-4	TRBJ2-7	NA	CASSRGPYEQYF
TRBV27	TRBJ2-1	NA	CASSLEPYNEQFF
TRBV6-5	TRBJ1-3	TRBD1	CASTMGQGIENTIYF
TRBV3-1/TRBV3-2	TRBJ1-1	NA	CASSSPSGRPDLNTEAFF
TRBV9	TRBJ1-2	TRBD1	CASSLNQRYPLRDSYGYTF
TRBV7-2	TRBJ2-7	TRBD2	CASSLGTNYEQYF
TRBV6-6	TRBJ1-5	NA	CASSYSDGYNQPQHF
TRBV15	TRBJ2-5	TRBD1	CATSRDRIRDRGVETQYF
TRBV9	TRBJ1-1	NA	CASSVARGATNTEAFF
TRBV19	TRBJ1-1	NA	CASSWSLNTEAFF
TRBV7-9	TRBJ2-7	TRBD1	CASSFRQGSYEQYF
TRBV5-4	TRBJ1-3	NA	CASSSKREGNTIYF
TRBV27	TRBJ2-1	NA	CASSFFGGYNEQFF
TRBV6-4	TRBJ2-1	NA	CASSRTAYNEQFF
TRBV2	TRBJ1-5	NA	CASSERGFDQPQHF
TRBV5-1	TRBJ2-7	NA	CASSMRQNAYEQYF
TRBV12-3/TRBV12-4	TRBJ1-1	NA	CASLGVGTEAFF
TRBV11-3	TRBJ2-7	NA	CASSPRIGTREFDEQYF
TRBV9	TRBJ2-3	TRBD2	CASSQLASTDTQYF
TRBV7-2	TRBJ2-7	NA	CASSFVLEGFEQYF
TRBV9	TRBJ1-4	TRBD1	CASSTDRGDEKLFF
TRBV3-1/TRBV3-2	TRBJ2-1	NA	CASSLGEAGPYSDEQFF
TRBV7-3	TRBJ2-1	TRBD2	CASSFSGGVGNEQFF
TRBV30	TRBJ2-1	TRBD2	CASKLAGVFYEQFF
TRBV6-5	TRBJ1-2	NA	CASSFEGGSGYTF
TRBV5-1	TRBJ1-4	NA	CASSSGPGLNEKLFF
TRBV6-6	TRBJ2-7	TRBD1	CASSWDRVREQYF
TRBV19	TRBJ1-1	NA	CASGRAGPDTEAFF
TRBV11-3	TRBJ2-1	NA	CASSLEAAHNEQFF
TRBV12-3/TRBV12-4	TRBJ2-1	NA	CASSLYEQFF
TRBV2	TRBJ2-4	NA	CASSPRGAGAKNIQYF
TRBV7-9	TRBJ2-2	TRBD1	CASRPITGGGTGELFF
TRBV10-3	TRBJ2-2	TRBD2	CAISGLAGELGELFF
TRBV11-3	TRBJ2-1	NA	CASSSGQGWEGGEQFF
TRBV7-9	TRBJ2-1	NA	CASSLPRGPGEQFF
TRBV28	TRBJ1-4	NA	CASSFIQRKLFF
TRBV5-1	TRBJ2-3	TRBD2	CASSEAAGGPSDTQYF
TRBV12-3/TRBV12-4	TRBJ2-7	NA	CASSLHSSYEQYF
TRBV6-6	TRBJ1-3	TRBD1	CASSRQGAKGSGNTIYF
TRBV5-1	TRBJ2-5	NA	CASSLRPGIQETQYF